This passage covers 5 T cell receptor beta chains from one sample sequenced in a study of blood T cell repertoires in COVID-19. Sequencing was performed with immunoSEQ multiplex PCR; in TCRdb, only in-frame clones are kept and a portion is missing. This table has roughly 200,000 clones, roughly 80% appearing once. Specimen: peripheral blood. Every receptor here comes from a woman aged 80 or over with acute or convalescent COVID-19.

This clone was seen a handful of times. This chain connects TRBV21-1 to TRBJ1-4; TRBD1 is the table's D call, not checked against the DNA. TRBV21-1 is a documented pseudogene. The CDR3 loop spans 14 amino acids. CDR3 sequence reads: CASSRGPLIEKLFF. The CDR3 DNA sequence: TGTGCCAGCAGCAGGGGGCCCCTTATCGAAAAACTGTTTTTT.

The rearrangement links TRBV19 to TRBJ1-5, with D perhaps TRBD1 (6 bases). The germline V gene encodes CDR1 LNHDA and CDR2 SQIVND (reference sequence). V gave up 7 bases and J gave up 2 bases, with 12 bases separating them. CDR3 length: 14 amino acids. The CDR3 DNA reads as TGTGCCAGTAACGGGGGGCTTGGCAATCAGCCCCAGCATTTT. The encoded protein is CASNGGLGNQPQHF.

This clone was picked up one time. The V and J genes are TRBV10-1 and TRBJ2-7, with 8 bases fitting TRBD1. The CDR3 runs 15 residues. The J segment lost 5 bases and the V segment lost 3 bases, leaving 9 bases of the junction unmatched. Germline CDR1 reads WNHNN; CDR2 reads SYGVQD (reference sequence). For the CDR3, the DNA is TGCGCCAGCAGTGATCGGTCAGGGGGCCGGCACGAGCAGTACTTC. The encoded protein is CASSDRSGGRHEQYF.

This chain connects TRBV19 to TRBJ2-7; the D gene is possibly TRBD1 (7 bases). This CDR3 has 15 residues. CDR1 and CDR2 (germline): LNHDA, SQIVND (reference sequence). V lost 3 bases to trimming and J lost 2 bases, with 14 bases between them. DNA for the CDR3: TGTGCCAGTAGTATTTGGGGGGACAGCGCCTACGAGCAGTACTTC. Protein: CASSIWGDSAYEQYF.

The chain combines TRBV30 with TRBJ1-2, with D hard to call. Germline V gene lookup returns CDR1 GTSNPN and CDR2 SVGIG (reference sequence). The V gene lost 4 bases and the J gene lost 5 bases, with 17 bases spanning the gap. The CDR3 consists of 14 residues. Here the CDR3 DNA reads TGTGCCTGGAATGAGATTGGCGGCTGGTATGGCTACACCTTC. The encoded protein is CAWNEIGGWYGYTF.